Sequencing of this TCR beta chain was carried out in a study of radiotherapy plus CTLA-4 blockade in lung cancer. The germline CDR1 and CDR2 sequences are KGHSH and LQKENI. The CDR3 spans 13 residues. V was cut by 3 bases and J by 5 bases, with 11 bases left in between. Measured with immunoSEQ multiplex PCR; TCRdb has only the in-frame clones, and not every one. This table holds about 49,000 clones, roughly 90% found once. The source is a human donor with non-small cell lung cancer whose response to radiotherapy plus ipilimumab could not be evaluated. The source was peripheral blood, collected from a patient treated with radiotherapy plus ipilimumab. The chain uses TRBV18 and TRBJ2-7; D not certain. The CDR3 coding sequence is TGTGCCAGCTCACCCCTCGATGGGCACGAGCAGTACTTC. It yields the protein CASSPLDGHEQYF.